A selection of T cell receptor beta chains follows, all from one sample in a study of shared clonotypes between healthy human individuals. The assay was immunoSEQ multiplex PCR, and TCRdb's table has in-frame clones only and misses some. The repertoire has about 1.5 million clones, around 97% of them found once; the top ten carry more than 0.9%. Input material: naive CD4+ T cells sorted from blood. Source of these receptors: a man aged 30 to 45 in good health. Each CDR3 is given without its conserved first and last residue. The order of the fields is D gene, clone size, J gene, V gene, CDR3 protein. A D gene is named only where the DNA matches it firmly. The size of a clone is reported for some rows only, either as once, few or many, or as a class for expanded clones.

>-|-|TRBJ1-1|TRBV20-1
SGSGPGQAF
>TRBD1|-|TRBJ1-5|TRBV6-1
ASSDNLRGRGNQPQH
>-|-|TRBJ2-1|TRBV28
ASSLGGIAGSHLPPYNEQF
>-|-|TRBJ1-3|TRBV7-9
ASSTPHGGDSGNTIY
>-|-|TRBJ1-5|TRBV7-9
ASSLGGIQPQH
>TRBD1|-|TRBJ2-2|TRBV19
ASSDLRGSGELF
>-|-|TRBJ2-7|TRBV5-1
ASRRVSESSYEQY
>-|-|TRBJ2-1|TRBV2
ASRTPERPYNEQF
>-|once|TRBJ2-3|TRBV2
ASRKVTSTDTQY
>-|-|TRBJ1-3|TRBV5-1
ASSLGGNTIY
>-|-|TRBJ2-7|TRBV10-3
AIRSSVQQAPYEQY
>-|-|TRBJ1-1|TRBV4-3
ASSQAISENTEAF
>-|-|TRBJ2-1|TRBV7-2
ASSLYGYNEQF
>TRBD2|-|TRBJ2-7|TRBV7-6
ASSSAGAYEQY
>TRBD2|-|TRBJ2-3|TRBV5-1
ASSSFLAGGSDTQY
>TRBD2|-|TRBJ2-7|TRBV13
ASSVSPGLAGEAPYEQY
>-|-|TRBJ1-1|TRBV7-3
ASSLRRNTEAF
>-|-|TRBJ2-7|TRBV19
ASSIADGAYEQY
>-|-|TRBJ1-2|TRBV27
ASSLGAGYGYT
>-|-|TRBJ2-7|TRBV19
ASGVWGSTYEQY
>-|-|-|TRBV5-1
ASKRKVAENVEQY
>-|-|TRBJ2-1|TRBV18
ASSRRDPQINEQF
>-|-|TRBJ2-7|TRBV6-6
ASSYLGDEQY
>-|-|TRBJ2-7|TRBV20-1
SAKGFEQY
>-|-|TRBJ1-2|TRBV6-5
ASSPAGANYGYT
>-|-|TRBJ1-5|TRBV5-1
ASSLVRGGEPQH
>TRBD2|once|TRBJ2-3|TRBV10-3
AISPSGSGSDTQY
>-|once|TRBJ2-7|TRBV5-1
ASSLGDSGAVQY
>-|few|TRBJ2-2|TRBV28
ASSLLPATGELF
>TRBD2|-|TRBJ2-3|TRBV7-7
ASSLGLATDTQY
>TRBD2|-|TRBJ2-7|TRBV5-1
ASSRGLAGAWNEQY